This entry is about one T cell receptor beta chain. The antigen remains undetermined. Other DNA sequences in this sample translate to the same CDR3. This record belongs to a study of T cell responses to AZD1222 COVID-19 vaccine. Second-dose schedules of about 4 or about 12 weeks were combined. Deletions cut 0 bases from V and 2 bases from J, with 2 bases between. CDR3 length: 13 residues. CDR1 and CDR2 (germline): MNHEY, SVGAGI. TCRdb keeps only in-frame clones here, not all; method: immunoSEQ multiplex PCR. The profile covers 90,000 to 150,000 clones, with about 85% appearing a single time and under 3% taken by the ten largest. Study-level findings and limits: Unmutated regions of variants are reportedly targeted by nearly half of spike-specific TCRs. Donors were largely white British and mainly female; clonal diversity was possibly underestimated. Spike as a whole was targeted by vaccine-associated CD4 TCRs, dominant at 160-218 and 743-854.

The sequenced sample was peripheral blood, obtained 28 days after the second AZD1222 dose. The TCR sequence derives from an adult who received the AZD1222 COVID-19 vaccine. The chain combines TRBV6-5 with TRBJ1-5; no firm D call. CDR3: CASSYSRNQPQHF. DNA of the CDR3: TGTGCCAGCAGTTACTCTCGCAATCAGCCCCAGCATTTT.